This TCR beta chain was recorded in a study of T cell responses to AZD1222 COVID-19 vaccine. The CDR3 length is 15 residues. Per the germline V gene, CDR1 is KGHDR and CDR2 is SFDVKD. Trimming removed 5 bases from V and 6 bases from J; junction bases left unmatched: 6. Some clones are missing from TCRdb's copy, which holds only in-frame ones; the method was immunoSEQ multiplex PCR. Among some 170,000 clones listed, 90% were seen once. The chain is built from TRBV24-1 and TRBJ2-1, with TRBD2 identical over 10 bases. This receptor was obtained from an adult who received the MenACWY meningococcal vaccine as a control. The sequences come from peripheral blood, collected 28 days after the second dose of the MenACWY control vaccine. In DNA form, the CDR3 reads TGTGCCACCAGTGCCCTAGCGGGAGAAAGCAATGAGCAGTTCTTC. This encodes CATSALAGESNEQFF.